This TCR beta chain was found in a study of shared clonotypes between healthy human individuals. In the study overall: There were three CD4 naive, three CD4 memory, two CD8 naive and one CD8 memory plates per donor.

Germline values: CDR1 GTSNPN, CDR2 SVGIG (reference sequence). This CDR3 comprises 13 residues. V was clipped by 4 bases and J by 7 bases, with 11 bases between them. This clone occurred a few times. At the deep level, the assay was run. Here immunoSEQ multiplex PCR was the method, and the copy in TCRdb shows in-frame clones only, minus some. Of a few million clones in the sample, around 90% were seen once. Each sample came from a Caucasian adult donor living in Nashville, Tennessee. The split of CD4+ cells yielded CD45RA+ naive and CD45RA-negative memory subsets. This TCR was sampled from a man aged 18 to 29 in good health. The sample consisted of naive CD4+ T cells sorted from blood. The subset is: CD45RA+ positively selected. The chain combines TRBV30 with TRBJ1-6; maybe TRBD1 (6 bases). The CDR3, as DNA: TGTGCCTGGACCGGGGGGCACAATTCACCCCTCCACTTT. It codes for CAWTGGHNSPLHF.